This entry lists 31 T cell receptor beta chains sequenced from one sample in a study of prognosis after radiotherapy for stage I lung cancer. Starting from genomic DNA, TCR beta CDR3 was amplified through two-round multiplex PCR. Gene-specific primers for each TRBV and TRBJ gene drove first-round PCR. TCRdb reanalysed the multiplex PCR reads using MiXCR and keeps one entry per CDR3 protein. The sample carries 30,000 to 35,000 distinct CDR3 sequences, around 48% recorded once. Sample: PBMCs, taken before or after stereotactic body radiation therapy (not recorded which). All receptors come from a donor over 45 with non-small cell lung cancer.

Ten or more counts support this clonotype. The chain links TRBV11-2 to TRBJ2-7; TRBD1 might be the D (6 bases). The CDR3 is made up of 14 amino acids. The V end lost 5 bases, the J end lost 6 bases, and 17 bases lay between the germline ends. Germline CDR1 SGHAT, CDR2 FQNNGV. The CDR3 DNA is TGTGCCAGCAGCCCCCGTGATTTGGGGGCCGAGCAGTACTTC. Its protein product is CASSPRDLGAEQYF.

On this clonotype itself: A far larger clone is off by one base, so a read error is likely. V gene TRBV7-9 combines with J gene TRBJ2-1; 10 nucleotides align to TRBD1. CDR1 and CDR2 from the germline V gene are SEHNR and FQNEAQ (reference sequence). The CDR3 contains 14 residues. Trimming took 5 bases from V and 10 from J; bases not matched to a gene: 8. CDR3 residues: CASSLEGTGDEQFF. As DNA, the CDR3 is TGTGCCAGCAGCCTAGAAGGGACAGGGGACGAGCAGTTCTTC.

The genes are TRBV29-1 and TRBJ2-7; D is unresolved. Germline CDR1 SQVTM, CDR2 ANQGSEA. Trimming removed 5 bases at V and 2 bases at J, with 7 bases between. The CDR3 extends over 11 amino acids. In DNA, the CDR3 is TGCAGCGTTATCAGTGCCTACGAGCAGTACTTC. It translates to CSVISAYEQYF.

In regard to this clonotype: A much larger clone sits a single nucleotide away, making a read error possible. The genes are TRBV5-8 and TRBJ2-3, with D perhaps matching TRBD1 (5 bases). CDR3 length: 15 residues. The V gene lost 4 bases and the J gene lost 4 bases, with 16 bases spanning the gap. Germline CDR1 is SGHTS and CDR2 is YDEGEE. DNA of the CDR3: TGTGCCAGCAGCCCTTGGACATGTCCGGCAGATACGCAGTATTTT. Translated, it gives CASSPWTCPADTQYF. Drawing the rest from reference TRBV5-8 and TRBJ2-3, the complete variable domain is EAGVTQSPTHLIKTRGQQATLRCSPISGHTSVYWYQQALGLGLQFLLWYDEGEERNRGNFPPRFSGRQFPNYSSELNVNALELEDSALYLCASSPWTCPADTQYFGPGTRLTVL.

The table lists this clonotype with many counts. V and J are TRBV5-1 and TRBJ2-3, with D possibly being TRBD1 (6 bases). The V end lost 1 base, the J end lost 2 bases, and 8 bases lay between the germline ends. Germline assignment: CDR1 SGHRS and CDR2 YFSETQ. The CDR3 sequence is 14 residues long. CDR3 coding DNA: TGCGCCAGCAGCTTGCAGGGGCCCACAGATACGCAGTATTTT. Protein product: CASSLQGPTDTQYF.

This clonotype appeared many times. V and J are TRBV6-1 and TRBJ1-2, with 7 bases aligning to TRBD1. CDR1 and CDR2 (germline): MNHNS, SASEGT. The V and J ends lost 6 bases and 1 base, in that order; junction bases with no gene match: 11. The CDR3 contains 16 residues. CDR3 sequence reads: CASRLLWDRFNYGYTF. DNA of the CDR3: TGTGCCAGCAGACTTCTATGGGACAGATTTAACTATGGCTACACCTTC.

Only one count was recorded for this clonotype. The final CDR3 position lacks the conserved phenylalanine or tryptophan, pointing to a likely read error. The rearrangement joins TRBV25-1 to TRBJ2-1; 10 nucleotides align to TRBD2. The CDR3 spans 15 residues. Germline-derived CDR1 and CDR2 are MGHDK and SYGVNS. The CDR3 is CASSGTSGRRNDQFL. DNA of the CDR3: TGTGCCAGCAGTGGGACTAGCGGTAGACGGAATGATCAGTTCCTC.

This clonotype was seen a handful of times. The chain is built from TRBV11-2 and TRBJ2-3, with no clear D. The CDR3 consists of 12 residues. Germline V gene lookup returns CDR1 SGHAT and CDR2 FQNNGV. Trimming removed 2 bases at V and 3 bases at J, with 3 bases between. CDR3 sequence (DNA): TGTGCCAGCAGCTTAAAAACAGATACGCAGTATTTT. The encoded protein is CASSLKTDTQYF.

This rearrangement joins TRBV28 to TRBJ1-2; D gene ambiguous. V lost 7 bases to trimming and J lost 5 bases, with 5 bases between them. Germline assignment: CDR1 MDHEN and CDR2 SYDVKM. The CDR3 totals 10 residues. CDR3 residues: CASKQYGYTF. The DNA for the CDR3 is TGTGCCAGCAAGCAATATGGCTACACCTTC.

The table lists this clonotype with a count of one. Possible read error: a much larger clone is one base away. The chain has TRBV6-2 or TRBV6-3 and TRBJ2-4, with 8 bases identical to TRBD1. There are 16 residues in the CDR3. Germline CDR1 MNHEY, CDR2 SVGEGT. V lost 7 bases and J lost 14; bases outside the gene matches: 22. CDR3 in DNA: TGTGCCAGCACCGCAACGGACAGGGCGTTTGTTAGATTTGAGTACTTC. It translates to CASTATDRAFVRFEYF.

This clonotype was recorded at least ten times. The chain has TRBV28 and TRBJ2-2; no reliable D call. CDR1 and CDR2 (germline): MDHEN, SYDVKM. The ends were cut back, 4 bases at V and 7 bases at J, with 4 bases in the middle. There are 11 residues in the CDR3. CDR3 DNA: TGTGCCAGCAGTTCCTTCGGGGAGCTGTTTTTT. It yields the protein CASSSFGELFF.

This clonotype was counted ten times or more. V is TRBV5-4 and J is TRBJ1-6; the D gene is possibly TRBD1 (5 bases). Germline-derived CDR1 and CDR2 are SGHNT and YYREEE (reference sequence). V was clipped by 4 bases and J by 7 bases, with 18 bases between them. The CDR3 is 16 residues long. The CDR3 DNA follows: TGTGCCAGCAGCCCCGGGGGGGGGACGGGGAATTCACCCCTCCACTTT. It translates to CASSPGGGTGNSPLHF.

In this sample, this clonotype turned up many times. This sequence joins TRBV11-2 and TRBJ2-3, with 8 bases lining up with TRBD2. J was trimmed by 0 bases and V by 0 bases; bases with no gene match: 5. From germline, CDR1 is SGHAT and CDR2 FQNNGV. The CDR3 consists of 17 residues. CDR3 nucleotides: TGTGCCAGCAGCTTAGATACTAGCGGTTATAGCACAGATACGCAGTATTTT. Its protein product is CASSLDTSGYSTDTQYF.

This clonotype was picked up many times. The DNA of the CDR3 is TGTGCCAGCACCAAGAGACGGGGGGCTGTTGGCAAAAACATTCAGTACTTC. Translated: CASTKRRGAVGKNIQYF. This chain connects TRBV7-2 to TRBJ2-4, with a tentative D call TRBD2 (7 bases). Trimming removed 7 bases at V and 3 bases at J, with 22 bases between. The V gene's germline CDR1 is SGHTA and CDR2 FQGNSA. The CDR3 consists of 17 residues. Complete variable domain (other parts from reference TRBV7-2 and TRBJ2-4): GAGVSQSPSNKVTEKGKDVELRCDPISGHTALYWYRQSLGQGLEFLIYFQGNSAPDKSGLPSDRFSAERTGGSVSTLTIQRTQQEDSAVYLCASTKRRGAVGKNIQYFGAGTRLSVL.

This clonotype was recorded many times. The chain is built from TRBV18 and TRBJ1-6; tentative D call: TRBD1 (5 bases). CDR1 is KGHSH, CDR2 LQKENI, per germline. CDR3 length: 14 residues. V was clipped by 8 bases and J by 8 bases, with 16 bases between them. The CDR3: CASASAGRDSPLHF. CDR3 sequence (DNA): TGTGCCAGCGCCAGCGCGGGGCGTGATTCACCCCTCCACTTT.

At least ten counts were recorded for this clonotype. The genes are TRBV7-2 and TRBJ2-1, with D tentatively TRBD1 (6 bases). V lost 3 bases, J lost 4 bases, and 13 bases lay in between. CDR1 and CDR2 from the germline V gene are SGHTA and FQGNSA. This CDR3 has 15 residues. CDR3 sequence reads: CASSFTGTPYNEQFF. In DNA form, the CDR3 reads TGTGCCAGCAGCTTCACAGGGACCCCTTACAATGAGCAGTTCTTC.

A word on this clonotype: This likely came from a read error, as a far larger clone is one base away. The V and J genes are TRBV6-2 or TRBV6-3 and TRBJ2-3, with TRBD2 as a possible D gene (7 bases). CDR3 length equals 17 residues. Germline CDR1 MNHEY, CDR2 SVGEGT. The CDR3 spells CASSGVAQGGGTDTQYF. CDR3 coding DNA: TGTGCCAGCAGCGGCGTTGCACAAGGCGGGGGCACGGATACGCAGTATTTT.

The chain joins TRBV28 to TRBJ2-2; 8 bases align to TRBD2. This CDR3 is built from 16 residues. CDR1 and CDR2 (germline): MDHEN, SYDVKM. V was pared by 3 bases and J by 6 bases, with 9 bases of the junction left unmatched. Written as DNA, the CDR3 is TGTGCCAGCAGTTTTGTCGGGACTAGTGGAGCCGGGGAGCTGTTTTTT. It is translated as CASSFVGTSGAGELFF.

At least ten counts were recorded for this clonotype. One base away lies a much larger clone, so this may be a sequencing read error. This rearrangement joins TRBV12-3 or TRBV12-4 to TRBJ2-1; 12 positions match TRBD2. After removal of 7 bases from V and 15 bases from J, the junction contained 16 bases not matched to a gene. This CDR3 is built from 15 residues. CDR3 region: CASNPTRLAGARSFF. The CDR3 DNA reads TGTGCCAGCAACCCGACCAGACTAGCGGGAGCTCGGTCGTTCTTC.

This clonotype was observed many times. CDR3 amino acids: CASSQSLAGGFNEQFF. The DNA of the CDR3 is TGTGCCAGCAGCCAGTCACTAGCGGGAGGATTCAATGAGCAGTTCTTC. V and J are TRBV3-1 and TRBJ2-1, with TRBD2 matching 12 bases. Germline trimming cut 3 bases from V and 6 bases from J; bases unmatched to any gene: 6. The CDR3 runs 16 residues. The germline V gene encodes CDR1 LGHDT and CDR2 YNNKEL (reference sequence).

The gene calls are TRBV7-2 and TRBJ2-7, with TRBD1 identical over 9 bases. Germline loops: CDR1 SGHTA, CDR2 FQGNSA. The CDR3 is 15 residues long. The J segment lost 2 bases and the V segment lost 5 bases, leaving 7 bases of the junction unmatched. The CDR3, as DNA: TGTGCCAGCAGCCTAGACAGGGGGAGCCCCTACGAGCAGTACTTC. Its translation is CASSLDRGSPYEQYF. The full variable domain, its missing parts supplied by reference TRBV7-2 and TRBJ2-7, is GAGVSQSPSNKVTEKGKDVELRCDPISGHTALYWYRQSLGQGLEFLIYFQGNSAPDKSGLPSDRFSAERTGGSVSTLTIQRTQQEDSAVYLCASSLDRGSPYEQYFGPGTRLTVT.

This chain uses TRBV5-6 with TRBJ2-4; D is unclear. The germline CDR1 and CDR2 sequences are SGHDT and YYEEEE. CDR3 length: 13 amino acids. Between the trimmed V and J ends, which lost 1 base and 13 bases, there was a span of 15 bases. The DNA of the CDR3 is TGTGCCAGCAGCTTGTCTGGTGCGGTGGGACAGTACTTC. It translates to CASSLSGAVGQYF. The full variable domain, in which reference TRBV5-6 and TRBJ2-4 provide the parts outside the CDR3, is DAGVTQSPTHLIKTRGQQVTLRCSPKSGHDTVSWYQQALGQGPQFIFQYYEEEERQRGNFPDRFSGHQFPNYSSELNVNALLLGDSALYLCASSLSGAVGQYFGAGTRLSVL.

In the case of this clonotype: Only one base separates this from a far larger clonotype, so it likely reflects a read error. DNA for the CDR3: TGTGCCAGCAGTCCATTGGGGGCAAGTTCACCCCTCCACTTT. Translated, it gives CASSPLGASSPLHF. The rearrangement joins TRBV6-8 to TRBJ1-6, with D possibly TRBD1 on 6 matching bases. From germline, CDR1 is MNHGY and CDR2 SAAAGT. The CDR3 totals 14 residues. V dropped 5 bases and J dropped 9 bases, with 14 bases sitting between them.

This clonotype showed up many times. This chain links TRBV2 with TRBJ2-3; the D is unclear. In germline, CDR1 is SNHLY, CDR2 FYNNEI. With 7 bases removed from V and 2 bases from J, the gap between germline ends came to 13 bases. This CDR3 is 14 amino acids long. CDR3 residues: CASKAESHTDTQYF. The CDR3 nucleotides read TGTGCCAGCAAGGCGGAATCCCACACAGATACGCAGTATTTT.

The J gene is TRBJ1-2, the V gene TRBV2; 7 nucleotides align to TRBD1. The germline gives CDR1 SNHLY, CDR2 FYNNEI. This CDR3 is 14 amino acids long. V was pared by 5 bases and J by 5 bases, with 8 bases of the junction left unmatched. The CDR3 sequence is CASSRDRVVYGYTF. The CDR3 DNA is TGTGCCAGCAGTCGAGACAGGGTGGTGTATGGCTACACCTTC.

This clonotype was observed a handful of times. The chain combines TRBV5-4 with TRBJ2-5; D might be TRBD1 (5 bases). The CDR3 has 14 residues. The V gene's germline CDR1 is SGHNT and CDR2 YYREEE (reference sequence). V shed 0 bases and J shed 4 bases, with 10 bases lying between them. CDR3 sequence reads: CASSLGQSPETQYF. The CDR3 region has the DNA TGTGCCAGCAGCTTGGGACAGTCCCCAGAGACCCAGTACTTC.

This clonotype was detected ten times or more. The CDR3 is CASSFTRSSGNTIYF. CDR3 bases: TGTGCCAGCAGCTTCACGCGGAGCTCTGGAAACACCATATATTTT. The rearrangement links TRBV11-2 to TRBJ1-3; no definite D call. CDR3 length: 15 residues. Germline V lookup: CDR1 SGHAT, CDR2 FQNNGV. Trimming removed 3 bases from V and 0 bases from J, with 9 bases in between.

The chain uses TRBV5-1 and TRBJ2-2, with D possibly being TRBD2 (6 bases). This CDR3 has 17 amino acids. V lost 1 base and J lost 1, with 14 bases in between. Germline V gives CDR1 SGHRS, CDR2 YFSETQ. CDR3: CASSLSSGGGNTGELFF. CDR3 nucleotides: TGCGCCAGCAGCTTGTCATCCGGGGGAGGGAACACCGGGGAGCTGTTTTTT.

This clonotype came up once. This likely came from a read error, as a far larger clone is one base away. The CDR3 sequence: CAWSVGRFNEQFF. The CDR3, as DNA: TGTGCCTGGAGTGTAGGGAGGTTTAATGAGCAGTTCTTC. The chain joins TRBV30 to TRBJ2-5, with D perhaps matching TRBD2 (6 bases). The last part of the DNA fits TRBJ2-1 better; the J call may be wrong. Germline V gene sequence: CDR1 GTSNPN, CDR2 SVGIG (reference sequence). The length of the CDR3 is 13 residues.

This clonotype occurred many times. The chain couples TRBV6-1 to TRBJ1-1; 10 bases match TRBD1. The CDR3 spans 13 residues. Trimming cost V 6 bases and J 4 bases; bases outside gene matches: 2. CDR1 MNHNS and CDR2 SASEGT come from the germline V gene. The CDR3 here is CASRGTGVTEAFF. In nucleotides, the CDR3 is TGTGCCAGCAGGGGGACAGGGGTCACTGAAGCTTTCTTT.

This clonotype came up once. Only one base separates this from a far larger clonotype, so it likely reflects a read error. The V gene is TRBV6-4, the J gene TRBJ1-5, with D maybe TRBD1 (6 bases). Germline values: CDR1 MRHNA, CDR2 SNTAGT. The CDR3 covers 15 residues. Trimming took off 6 bases at V and 7 bases at J, with 19 bases between the two ends. In DNA, the CDR3 is TGTGCCAGCAGCGCGTTCCCAGGGGTCAACCAGCCCCAGCATTTT. Protein product: CASSAFPGVNQPQHF.